This T cell receptor beta chain originates from a study of T cells in women clearing cervical HPV infection. Each participant carried one incident cervical HPV16 infection only. The CDR3 has 14 amino acids. The germline CDR1 and CDR2 sequences are SGHRS and YFSETQ. V lost 0 bases and J 7 bases, leaving 10 bases between the germline ends. Average input was approximately 1,100 ng genomic DNA for immunoSEQ TCR beta CDR3 amplification. Sequencing was performed with immunoSEQ multiplex PCR; in TCRdb, only in-frame clones are kept and a portion is missing. Recorded for this sample: about 30,000 clones. As to this clone: The CDR3 end lies 3 residues beyond the end of the read and is filled in from the germline J gene.

The chain couples TRBV5-1 to TRBJ1-4; perhaps TRBD1 as D (5 bases). The source is a woman aged 18-70 years with a cervical HPV16 infection that either progressed to CIN3+ or cleared (not recorded which). The sample was blood buffy coat. The sequenced part of the CDR3 DNA is TGCGCCAGCAGCTTGGATGGGGCAGTTGAAAAA. Amino acid sequence: CASSLDGAVEK. The complete CDR3 protein is CASSLDGAVEKLFF.